This TCR beta chain stems from a study of PD-L1 blockade in urothelial cancer. Study context: Blood-derived samples held a median roughly 150,000 T cells.

The CDR3 extends over 16 amino acids. V was shortened by 0 bases and J by 2 bases, with 14 bases between the two germline ends. CDR1 and CDR2 (germline): GTSNPN, SVGIG (reference sequence). Time point meaning: pretreatment peripheral blood. Patients had urothelial carcinoma that was locally advanced or metastatic. The data were produced by immunoSEQ multiplex PCR, yet TCRdb's version contains in-frame clones alone and is incomplete. This table holds tens of thousands of clones, approximately 84% found once. This specimen consisted of PBMCs, obtained around atezolizumab (anti-PD-L1) treatment. This chain joins TRBV30 and TRBJ1-5; D unclear. This receptor was taken from a man aged 50-59 years with urothelial cancer. CDR3 nucleotide sequence: TGTGCCTGGAGTGTACCGGGGAGTTTGGGCAATCAGCCCCAGCATTTT. Protein sequence: CAWSVPGSLGNQPQHF. The whole variable domain, filled in from reference TRBV30 and TRBJ1-5, reads SQTIHQWPATLVQPVGSPLSLECTVEGTSNPNLYWYRQAAGRGLQLLFYSVGIGQISSEVPQNLSASRPQDRQFILSSKKLLLSDSGFYLCAWSVPGSLGNQPQHFGDGTRLSIL.